These T cell receptor beta chains were read from a single sample in a study of blood T cell repertoires in COVID-19. Generated by immunoSEQ multiplex PCR, the TCRdb table keeps only in-frame clones and is missing some. This sample has about 160,000 clones, with roughly 90% found just once. The sequenced material came from peripheral blood. The receptors stem from a man in his sixties with acute or convalescent COVID-19. The CDR3 runs from the conserved cysteine through the conserved F or W. The D gene is left open where the match is weak. Clone size is not always given. Where it is, it says once, few, many or a class for expanded clones.

v_call	j_call	clone_size	d_call	cdr3_nt	cdr3_aa
TRBV7-2	TRBJ1-2	NA	NA	TGTGCCAGCAGCATGGACAGCTATGGCTACACCTTC	CASSMDSYGYTF
TRBV3-1/TRBV3-2	TRBJ2-3	NA	TRBD2	TGTGCCAGCAGCCAAGATTTCGGCGGGGGGGCCTTAGATACGCAGTATTTT	CASSQDFGGGALDTQYF
TRBV6-2/TRBV6-3	TRBJ1-2	NA	NA	TGTGCCAGCAGTTACGATCCCCGGACAGTCAACTATGGCTACACCTTC	CASSYDPRTVNYGYTF
TRBV18	TRBJ2-7	NA	NA	TGTGCCAGCTCACCTAGTAATGCCGAGCAGTACTTC	CASSPSNAEQYF
TRBV6-5	TRBJ2-7	many	TRBD1	TGTGCCAGCAGCCCAAGGGACAGCATGACCTACGAGCAGTACTTC	CASSPRDSMTYEQYF
TRBV12-5	TRBJ2-2	NA	TRBD2	TGTGCTAGTGGTTCCGGACTAGCGGGGGTGTCCACCGGGGAGCTGTTTTTT	CASGSGLAGVSTGELFF
TRBV9	TRBJ1-2	NA	TRBD1	TGTGCCAGCAGCACTCGGACAGGGAGCTATGGCTACACCTTC	CASSTRTGSYGYTF
TRBV11-2	TRBJ1-4	NA	NA	TGTGCCAGCAGCGGGCCCGATGAAAAACTGTTTTTT	CASSGPDEKLFF
TRBV6-2/TRBV6-3	TRBJ2-5	NA	TRBD2	TGTGCCAGCAGTTACACCGGGACTAGCAGGGAGACCCAGTACTTC	CASSYTGTSRETQYF
TRBV7-2	TRBJ1-5	NA	NA	TGTGCCAGCAGCTTGGCCAGCAATCAGCCCCAGCATTTT	CASSLASNQPQHF
TRBV5-6	TRBJ1-2	NA	TRBD1	TGTGCCAGCAGCCACCAAGGTGGCAGGGGGCCTTCCAACTATGGCTACACCTTC	CASSHQGGRGPSNYGYTF
TRBV7-3	TRBJ1-6	NA	NA	TGTGCCAGCAGCTTAGGCAGAACTTCACCCCTCCACTTT	CASSLGRTSPLHF
TRBV11-2	TRBJ1-2	NA	NA	TGTGCCAGCAGCCTGACAACAGGGAACTATGGCTACACCTTC	CASSLTTGNYGYTF
TRBV6-4	TRBJ1-5	NA	TRBD1	TGTGCCAGCAGTGCCATCGACAGGGCGGACAATCAGCCCCAGCATTTT	CASSAIDRADNQPQHF
TRBV19	TRBJ2-2	NA	NA	TGTGCCAGTCACAATATGGCAGGGGTAACCGGGGAGCTGTTTTTT	CASHNMAGVTGELFF
TRBV6-5	TRBJ1-1	NA	TRBD1	TGTGCCAGCAGTTCGGGACAGATCACTGAAGCTTTCTTT	CASSSGQITEAFF
TRBV2	TRBJ1-2	NA	TRBD1	TGTGCCAGCACTCCAAGACAGGGGAACTATGGCTACACCTTC	CASTPRQGNYGYTF
TRBV7-8	TRBJ1-6	NA	NA	TGTGCCAGCAGCTTAGCACAGGAAAGTAACTCACCCCTCCACTTT	CASSLAQESNSPLHF
TRBV15	TRBJ1-5	NA	NA	TGTGCCACCACCAGAGGGGGGGTTACGGGGCAGCCCCAGCATTTT	CATTRGGVTGQPQHF
TRBV11-3	TRBJ2-3	NA	NA	TGTGCCAGCAGCTTAGATGGGCTAGCAGGCACAGATACGCAGTATTTT	CASSLDGLAGTDTQYF
TRBV27	TRBJ2-2	NA	TRBD1	TGTGCCAGCAGCCGGGACAGGGGTAGCACCGGGGAGCTGTTTTTT	CASSRDRGSTGELFF
TRBV6-5	TRBJ1-4	NA	NA	TGTGCCAGCACGAGGCCGCAAACTAATGAAAAACTGTTTTTT	CASTRPQTNEKLFF
TRBV2	TRBJ1-3	NA	NA	TGTGCCAGCAGTAGGGGCTCTGGAAACACCATATATTTT	CASSRGSGNTIYF
TRBV2	TRBJ2-4	NA	NA	TGTGCCAGCAGTGTGGCGGGAAGCCAAAACATTCAGTACTTC	CASSVAGSQNIQYF
TRBV7-6	TRBJ2-1	NA	TRBD2	TGTGCCAGCAGCTTGGGGGCTTTGCGGGGGGCACACAATGAGCAGTTCTTC	CASSLGALRGAHNEQFF
TRBV7-2	TRBJ1-3	once	NA	TGTGCCACTGGGAGCGACGGAAACACCATATATTTT	CATGSDGNTIYF
TRBV30	TRBJ1-5	NA	NA	TGTGCCTGGTCTATCAGGGCCTCTGGAGCTCAGCCCCAGCATTTT	CAWSIRASGAQPQHF
TRBV5-1	TRBJ2-7	NA	NA	TGCGCCAGCAGCTTTACCTCCAGTGCCTACGAGCAGTACTTC	CASSFTSSAYEQYF
TRBV2	TRBJ1-1	once	TRBD1	TGTGCCAGCAGTGGACAGGGCATCACTGAAGCTTTCTTT	CASSGQGITEAFF
TRBV18	TRBJ2-7	NA	TRBD2	TGTGCCAGCTCACCCACTAGCGGGGGGGCCCAGGAGCAGTACTTC	CASSPTSGGAQEQYF
TRBV10-3	TRBJ2-7	NA	TRBD2	TGTGCCATCAGCCGACTAGCGGGGGAGCAGTACTTC	CAISRLAGEQYF
TRBV9	TRBJ2-7	NA	TRBD2	TGTGCCAGCAGCGCGACTAGCGGTCCTGGCAAGCAGTACTTC	CASSATSGPGKQYF
TRBV7-2	TRBJ2-3	NA	NA	TGTGCCAGCAGCCAACTAGGCCTCAACACAGATACGCAGTATTTT	CASSQLGLNTDTQYF
TRBV7-9	TRBJ2-1	NA	TRBD2	TGTGCCAGCAGCACTAGCGGGGGGGTTAGTGAGCAGTTCTTC	CASSTSGGVSEQFF
TRBV5-1	TRBJ1-1	NA	NA	TGCGCCAGCAGCTTGGCGGGATCTAAGAACACTGAAGCTTTCTTT	CASSLAGSKNTEAFF
TRBV4-2	TRBJ2-7	NA	NA	TGTGCCAGCAGCCAAGATTTGGGCGGACTACCCTACGAGCAGTACTTC	CASSQDLGGLPYEQYF
TRBV27	TRBJ1-1	NA	NA	TGTGCCAGCAGTTTAAGGGGGGGTGACACTGAAGCTTTCTTT	CASSLRGGDTEAFF